Presented here are 17 T cell receptor beta chains from one specimen sequenced in a study of T cell changes during pregnancy in multiple sclerosis. Generated by immunoSEQ multiplex PCR, the TCRdb table keeps only in-frame clones and is missing some. There are just under 45,000 clones in the sample; 90% to 97% occur only once, and 0.85% to 1% lies in the top ten. The sequencing used peripheral blood, collected in the second trimester of pregnancy. The receptors derive from a female donor with multiple sclerosis, enrolled in a pregnancy study.

This chain uses TRBV28 with TRBJ2-3; D is ambiguous. Germline V gives CDR1 MDHEN, CDR2 SYDVKM. Between the trimmed V and J ends, which lost 5 bases and 2 bases, there was a span of 14 bases. The CDR3 extends over 15 amino acids. The CDR3 region is CASSGPVPITDTQYF. CDR3 coding DNA: TGTGCCAGCAGTGGCCCTGTGCCCATCACAGATACGCAGTATTTT.

The V call is TRBV6-4, the J call TRBJ1-4, with 10 positions matching TRBD1. Germline CDR1 MRHNA, CDR2 SNTAGT. V gave up 1 base and J gave up 0 bases; unmatched junction bases: 11. CDR3 size: 20 residues. Written as DNA, the CDR3 is TGTGCCAGCAGTGACTTCGGGGACAGGGGCGTTCGGGCAACTAATGAAAAACTGTTTTTT. Its translation is CASSDFGDRGVRATNEKLFF.

This rearrangement joins TRBV6-6 to TRBJ2-1; tentatively, D is TRBD1 (6 bases). The CDR3 runs to 14 residues. Germline lookup yields CDR1 MNHNY and CDR2 SVGAGI (reference sequence). V lost 6 bases to trimming and J lost 6 bases, with 15 bases between them. In DNA, the CDR3 is TGTGCCAGCAGCCCTGACGACAGGTGCAATGAGCAGTTCTTC. It codes for CASSPDDRCNEQFF.

V gene TRBV7-2 combines with J gene TRBJ2-2; TRBD2 matches at 8 bases. The germline CDR1 and CDR2 sequences are SGHTA and FQGNSA. This CDR3 contains 17 residues. The V segment lost 3 bases and the J segment 5 bases; nucleotides outside the gene matches: 11. The CDR3 loop reads CASSLGASGGKTGELFF. For the CDR3, the DNA is TGTGCCAGCAGCTTGGGGGCCAGCGGGGGTAAAACCGGGGAGCTGTTTTTT.

This sequence joins TRBV2 and TRBJ2-2, with D unresolved. The CDR3 covers 10 residues. V lost 10 bases and J 10 bases, leaving 10 bases between the germline ends. The germline gives CDR1 SNHLY, CDR2 FYNNEI. The CDR3: CAIFGEELFF. CDR3 sequence (DNA): TGTGCCATATTCGGAGAGGAGCTGTTTTTT.

The genes are TRBV28 and TRBJ2-1; 13 bases agree with TRBD2. Germline-derived CDR1 and CDR2 are MDHEN and SYDVKM. Trimming at V came to 1 base and at J to 6 bases, leaving 9 bases not matched to a gene. There are 18 residues in the CDR3. The CDR3 DNA is TGTGCCAGCAGTTTATCGGCCCCGGGACTAGCGGGAAGCAATGAGCAGTTCTTC. Translation: CASSLSAPGLAGSNEQFF.

The chain links TRBV7-8 to TRBJ2-1, with TRBD2 matching 9 bases. V dropped 0 bases and J dropped 4; count of bases not matched to a gene: 7. The CDR3 is 17 residues long. Germline lookup yields CDR1 SGHVS and CDR2 FQNEAQ. The CDR3 loop is CASSLASSGRLYNEQFF. The CDR3 coding sequence is TGTGCCAGCAGCTTAGCTTCCAGCGGGAGGCTATACAATGAGCAGTTCTTC. The complete variable domain, with remaining parts taken from reference TRBV7-8 and TRBJ2-1, reads GAGVSQSPRYKVAKRGQDVALRCDPISGHVSLFWYQQALGQGPEFLTYFQNEAQLDKSGLPSDRFFAERPEGSVSTLKIQRTQQEDSAVYLCASSLASSGRLYNEQFFGPGTRLTVL.

The CDR3 reads CASSIRAVTNYGYTF. The CDR3, as DNA: TGTGCCAGTAGTATCAGGGCGGTGACTAACTATGGCTACACCTTC. The chain carries TRBV19 and TRBJ1-2; the D gene is possibly TRBD1 (5 bases). Germline V gene sequence: CDR1 LNHDA, CDR2 SQIVND (reference sequence). The V end was cut by 3 bases, the J end by 0 bases, with 11 bases between. The CDR3 loop spans 15 amino acids.

The gene calls are TRBV21-1 and TRBJ2-1; no DNA check was done on the table's D call, TRBD2. TRBV21-1 is annotated as a pseudogene. This CDR3 has 20 amino acids. DNA for the CDR3: TGTGCCAGCAGCAAAGATTTAGGGACTACCCGAAAGTCCTACTACAATGAGCAGTTCTTC. This sequence encodes CASSKDLGTTRKSYYNEQFF.

J is TRBJ1-1 and V is TRBV9, with D possibly TRBD1 on 5 matching bases. The CDR3 is 14 amino acids. The germline V gene has CDR1 SGDLS and CDR2 YYNGEE. The V gene lost 0 bases and the J gene lost 6 bases, with 12 bases spanning the gap. The CDR3: CASSVASGYSEAFF. The CDR3 bases are TGTGCCAGCAGCGTAGCATCAGGGTACTCTGAAGCTTTCTTT.

The chain carries TRBV15 and TRBJ1-4, with D tentatively TRBD1 (5 bases). Germline loops: CDR1 LNHNV, CDR2 YYDKDF (reference sequence). The CDR3 extends over 17 amino acids. The germline V and J ends were trimmed by 0 bases and 3 bases, with 14 bases remaining between them. The CDR3 DNA reads TGTGCCACCAGCAGAGAGATTGTGACAGTTCCTAATGAAAAACTGTTTTTT. Translating gives CATSREIVTVPNEKLFF.

The gene calls are TRBV28 and TRBJ2-7, with D tentatively TRBD2 (6 bases). V was cut by 7 bases and J by 0 bases, with 10 bases left in between. Looked up from germline, CDR1 is MDHEN and CDR2 is SYDVKM. CDR3 length: 13 amino acids. The CDR3 DNA reads as TGTGCCAGCACCGGGACTTTCTCCTACGAGCAGTACTTC. Protein: CASTGTFSYEQYF. The full variable domain, in which reference TRBV28 and TRBJ2-7 provide the parts outside the CDR3, is DVKVTQSSRYLVKRTGEKVFLECVQDMDHENMFWYRQDPGLGLRLIYFSYDVKMKEKGDIPEGYSVSREKKERFSLILESASTNQTSMYLCASTGTFSYEQYFGPGTRLTVT.

The chain is built from TRBV5-1 and TRBJ2-1, with 11 bases lining up with TRBD2. Trimming took 4 bases from V and 1 from J; bases not matched to a gene: 4. Per the germline V gene, CDR1 is SGHRS and CDR2 is YFSETQ. This CDR3 spans 16 amino acids. The DNA for the CDR3 is TGCGCCAGCAGCCCGGGACTAGCGGTTTCCTACAATGAGCAGTTCTTC. Amino acids: CASSPGLAVSYNEQFF.

This clone was picked up one time. The chain recombines TRBV10-2 with TRBJ2-3; 8 nucleotides match TRBD1. Germline lookup yields CDR1 WSHSY and CDR2 SAAADI. With 3 bases clipped from V and 1 base from J, the junction kept 3 bases outside the gene matches. The CDR3 is 15 amino acids. The CDR3 loop reads CASSEGTGGTDTQYF. The CDR3 coding sequence is TGCGCCAGCAGTGAAGGGACAGGAGGCACAGATACGCAGTATTTT.

The CDR3: CASSPGQGPYNEQFF. The CDR3 nucleotides read TGTGCCAGCAGCCCCGGACAGGGCCCATACAATGAGCAGTTCTTC. The J gene is TRBJ2-1, the V gene TRBV5-4; TRBD1 matches at 8 bases. The germline gives CDR1 SGHNT, CDR2 YYREEE (reference sequence). The CDR3 extends over 15 amino acids. V dropped 4 bases and J dropped 4; count of bases not matched to a gene: 7.

This clone was detected a few times. The chain has TRBV6-5 and TRBJ1-1; no definite D call. V dropped 5 bases and J dropped 4 bases, with 11 bases sitting between them. Germline V CDR1 and CDR2: MNHEY, SVGAGI. The CDR3 is 13 residues long. The CDR3 nucleotides are TGTGCCAGCAGTGAATTGGGAGGCACTGAAGCTTTCTTT. It yields the protein CASSELGGTEAFF.

This chain uses TRBV9 with TRBJ1-5; no clear D. The V end was cut by 4 bases, the J end by 1 base, with 9 bases between. The CDR3 sequence is 14 residues long. CDR1 SGDLS and CDR2 YYNGEE come from the germline V gene. The chain's CDR3 is CASSPPGSNQPQHF. Here the CDR3 DNA reads TGTGCCAGCAGCCCTCCCGGGAGCAATCAGCCCCAGCATTTT.